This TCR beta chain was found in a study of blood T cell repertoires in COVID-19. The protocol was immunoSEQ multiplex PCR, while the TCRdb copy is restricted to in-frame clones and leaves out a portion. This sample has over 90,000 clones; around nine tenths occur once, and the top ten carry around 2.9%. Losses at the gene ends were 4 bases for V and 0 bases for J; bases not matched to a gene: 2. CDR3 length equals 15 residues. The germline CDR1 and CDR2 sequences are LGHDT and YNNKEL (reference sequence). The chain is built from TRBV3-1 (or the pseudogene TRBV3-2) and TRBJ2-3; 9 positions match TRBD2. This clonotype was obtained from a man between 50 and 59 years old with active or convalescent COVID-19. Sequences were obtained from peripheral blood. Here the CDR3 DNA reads TGTGCCAGCAGCCGAAGCGGGGGGAGCACAGATACGCAGTATTTT. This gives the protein CASSRSGGSTDTQYF.